These 10 T cell receptor beta chains came from one sample sequenced in a study of identical twins (dated by TCRdb to the mid-2010s). Library preparation used 5' RACE. Data came from an Illumina HiSeq 2000. TCRdb reanalyzed the raw reads on its own, using fastp at Q25 for trimming and MiXCR for clone calling, and kept in-frame beta chains. Duplicate CDR3 protein sequences are folded into a single record with the most common DNA and genes. The sample has about 280,000 distinct CDR3 sequences on record, less than 9% of them singletons. Of the sample, less than 2.5% is held by the ten largest clones. The sample was also reused in another study, on yellow fever vaccine responses in identical twins.

Source material: memory (CD45RO+) T cells sorted from blood. The cell subset or site label on this specimen signifies: CD45RO+ enriched T cells. These receptors came from a woman aged 18-35 years in good health.

Ten or more counts support this clonotype. The chain recombines TRBV12-3 or TRBV12-4 with TRBJ2-5; a possible D gene is TRBD2 (5 bases). V lost 7 bases and J lost 5, with 11 bases in between. The CDR3 covers 12 residues. Here the CDR3 reads CASTVSGETQYF. The CDR3, as DNA: TGTGCCAGCACCGTATCGGGGGAGACCCAGTACTTC.

The chain recombines TRBV12-3 or TRBV12-4 with TRBJ1-1; the D gene is possibly TRBD1 (6 bases). Trimming removed 3 bases at V and 3 bases at J, with 20 bases between. This CDR3 comprises 17 residues. CDR3 protein: CASSFSYRQGRDTEAFF. The CDR3 DNA follows: TGTGCCAGCAGTTTTTCGTACCGGCAGGGGCGCGACACTGAAGCTTTCTTT.

This clonotype was counted a single time. V is TRBV6-1 and J is TRBJ2-6; possibly TRBD1 for D (5 bases). CDR1 is MNHNS and CDR2 is SASEGT in the germline V gene. V lost 5 bases and J 1 base, leaving 12 bases between the germline ends. CDR3 length: 16 residues. CDR3 coding DNA: TGTGCCAGCAGTAAAAGGGGTGTGTCTGGGGCCAACGTCCTGACTTTC. Translating gives CASSKRGVSGANVLTF.

This clonotype turned up a few times. The rearrangement links TRBV2 to TRBJ2-5; TRBD2 matches 7 bases. The ends lost 11 bases at V and 2 bases at J; junction bases unmatched: 8. There are 13 residues in the CDR3. Germline CDR1 reads SNHLY; CDR2 reads FYNNEI. CDR3 coding DNA: TGTGCCGGGGCTAGCGGAGTACAAGAGACCCAGTACTTC. Translated, it gives CAGASGVQETQYF.

This clonotype was counted many times. CDR3 region: CASSQDKGTSYDGEQFF. CDR3 in DNA: TGTGCCAGCAGCCAAGATAAAGGGACTAGTTATGATGGTGAGCAGTTCTTC. This sequence joins TRBV4-2 and TRBJ2-1, with 8 bases identical to TRBD2. The CDR3 consists of 17 residues. V dropped 0 bases and J dropped 9; count of bases not matched to a gene: 13. CDR1 and CDR2 (germline): LGHNA, YNFKEQ.

The V gene is TRBV11-2, the J gene TRBJ2-3; D uncertain. This CDR3 contains 14 residues. The germline V gene has CDR1 SGHAT and CDR2 FQNNGV. The V end lost 1 base, the J end lost 2 bases, and 7 bases lay between the germline ends. The CDR3 region has the DNA TGTGCCAGCAGCTTAGGGACCAACACAGATACGCAGTATTTT. Amino acid sequence: CASSLGTNTDTQYF.

The chain has TRBV7-8 and TRBJ2-7; possibly TRBD1 for D (6 bases). Trimming left V 1 base short and J 9 bases short, with 16 bases between. Germline CDR1 and CDR2: SGHVS and FQNEAQ. The CDR3 spans 14 residues. The CDR3 DNA sequence: TGTGCCAGCAGCTTAGTGTCCCCAGAGGGGGTGCAGTACGTC. It translates to CASSLVSPEGVQYV.

This clonotype was recorded many times. The chain joins TRBV5-1 to TRBJ1-4; D remains unclear. Trimming pared 2 bases from V and 0 bases from J, leaving 5 bases between. The germline V gene has CDR1 SGHRS and CDR2 YFSETQ. This CDR3 has 14 amino acids. The CDR3 protein is CASSFLSTNEKLFF. CDR3 nucleotide sequence: TGCGCCAGCAGCTTCTTATCAACTAATGAAAAACTGTTTTTT.

The chain recombines TRBV9 with TRBJ2-4; D is uncertain. The CDR3 sequence is 14 residues long. Per germline, CDR1 SGDLS and CDR2 YYNGEE. With 0 bases removed from V and 1 base from J, the gap between germline ends came to 5 bases. The CDR3: CASSVADAKNIQYF. DNA of the CDR3: TGTGCCAGCAGCGTAGCTGATGCCAAAAACATTCAGTACTTC.

The chain is built from TRBV9 and TRBJ2-1, with D perhaps matching TRBD1 or TRBD2 (5 bases each). The V end was cut by 3 bases, the J end by 2 bases, with 15 bases between. The CDR3 length is 16 residues. Per germline, CDR1 SGDLS and CDR2 YYNGEE. CDR3 in amino acids: CASSAPREGTYNEQFF. The CDR3 region has the DNA TGTGCCAGCAGCGCACCCCGTGAGGGGACCTACAATGAGCAGTTCTTC.